The T cell receptor (beta chain) described here comes from a study of tumor-infiltrating lymphocytes in primary liver carcinoma. Study-wide context: Both sexes were represented among patients, who were 30 to 69 years old.

Germline assignment: CDR1 MNHEY and CDR2 SVGAGI. CDR3 length: 15 amino acids. Notes on the study in general: Only about 8-25% of top clones spanned all five tumor regions.

Comments on this clonotype: Its antigen is unidentified. Mismatch with germline at one junction end may stem from a read error.

The investigators made TCR beta cDNA from about 0.45 ug total RNA, using a constant-region primer. The TCR beta library was amplified through three nested multiplex PCR rounds in a modified ARM-PCR procedure. Running about 11 cycles apiece, the first two PCR rounds relied on TRBV1-TRBV30 forward primers together with a C-beta reverse primer. One entry per CDR3 protein, called by TCRdb with MiXCR from the multiplex PCR reads. This table has around 60,000 distinct CDR3 sequences, around 64% appearing once. Without any cell sorting, roughly 18-34 mg of bulk tissue yielded co-extracted RNA and DNA. Patients were treatment-naive with chronic HBV infection. Tumor samples were assessed, and every one had over 90% viable tumor cells.

This TCR was sampled from a man in his forties with primary liver carcinoma and hepatitis B virus infection. The chain joins TRBV6-5 to TRBJ1-1; D is perhaps TRBD1 (6 bases). Sequencing was carried out using liver tumor tissue from sampling region 4. Sample subset: tumor region T4, right-lateral pole. CDR3: CASKKLRGARTEALF. CDR3 nucleotides: TGTGCCAGCAAAAAGTTACGGGGGGCGAGGACTGAAGCTCTCTTT.